The next 32 T cell receptor beta chains were all read from a single sample in a study of T cell responses to AZD1222 COVID-19 vaccine. Libraries were prepared by immunoSEQ multiplex PCR; TCRdb keeps only in-frame clonotypes and omits some of them. The table shows about 81,000 clones, with 70% to 90% occurring only once. Sequences were derived from peripheral blood, sampled 28 days after the second AZD1222 dose. The source is an adult who received the AZD1222 COVID-19 vaccine.

This chain joins TRBV27 and TRBJ2-7; tentatively, D is TRBD1 (6 bases). The V gene lost 5 bases and the J gene lost 0 bases, with 14 bases spanning the gap. Germline V gene sequence: CDR1 MNHEY, CDR2 SMNVEV (reference sequence). This CDR3 has 15 residues. CDR3 sequence reads: CASSARRTASYEQYF. Written as DNA, the CDR3 is TGTGCCAGCAGTGCACGCCGGACAGCCTCCTACGAGCAGTACTTC.

V gene TRBV7-3 combines with J gene TRBJ2-6, with D unresolved. From germline, CDR1 is SGHTA and CDR2 FQGTGA. V gave up 5 bases and J gave up 1 base, with 9 bases separating them. This CDR3 has 15 amino acids. The CDR3 DNA reads TGTGCCAGCAGCCCTTTCCTATCTGGGGCCAACGTCCTGACTTTC. Translation gives CASSPFLSGANVLTF. Using reference TRBV7-3 and TRBJ2-6 for the parts outside the CDR3, the full variable domain is GAGVSQTPSNKVTEKGKYVELRCDPISGHTALYWYRQSLGQGPEFLIYFQGTGAADDSGLPNDRFFAVRPEGSVSTLKIQRTERGDSAVYLCASSPFLSGANVLTFGAGSRLTVL.

V usage is TRBV7-2 and J usage is TRBJ1-1; 8 positions agree with TRBD1. The length of the CDR3 is 14 residues. With 1 base clipped from V and 5 bases from J, the junction kept 3 bases outside the gene matches. Germline V gene sequence: CDR1 SGHTA, CDR2 FQGNSA. The CDR3 is CASSLGRGLTEAFF. The CDR3, as DNA: TGTGCCAGCAGCTTAGGCAGGGGGCTTACTGAAGCTTTCTTT.

The V gene is TRBV3-1 (or the pseudogene TRBV3-2), the J gene TRBJ1-2; weak D call: TRBD1 (5 bases). CDR1 LGHDT and CDR2 YNNKEL come from the germline V gene (reference sequence). Deletions cut 0 bases from V and 1 base from J, with 9 bases between. CDR3 size: 15 residues. CDR3 nucleotides: TGTGCCAGCAGCCAAGATGACAGATTTAACTATGGCTACACCTTC. The encoded protein is CASSQDDRFNYGYTF.

The chain joins TRBV11-1 to TRBJ2-2; TRBD1 aligns across 7 bases. The CDR3 sequence is 16 residues long. V lost 6 bases, J lost 7 bases, and 14 bases stayed unmatched. Per the germline V gene, CDR1 is SGHAT and CDR2 is FQDESV (reference sequence). CDR3 sequence reads: CASRRDRDLRVGELFF. The DNA for the CDR3 is TGTGCCAGCAGACGAGACAGGGACCTAAGGGTCGGGGAGCTGTTTTTT.

DNA of the CDR3: TGTGCCAGCAGTATAGGGGGGACACTTGGGGTCTACGAGCAGTACTTC. Its translation is CASSIGGTLGVYEQYF. The chain recombines TRBV25-1 with TRBJ2-7; tentatively, D is TRBD1 or TRBD2 (6 bases each). The CDR3 is 16 residues long. Trimming shortened V by 5 bases and J by 3 bases, and 20 bases separated the two germline ends. Germline V CDR1 and CDR2: MGHDK, SYGVNS.

This clone was counted only a few times. In the same sample, other DNA sequences code for this CDR3. J is TRBJ1-4 and V is TRBV18, with D perhaps TRBD1 (5 bases). V lost 3 bases and J lost 8, with 13 bases in between. CDR1 and CDR2 (germline): KGHSH, LQKENI. The CDR3 consists of 14 residues. CDR3 bases: TGTGCCAGCTCACCCGGGACTGGCAGGGAAAAACTGTTTTTT. As protein: CASSPGTGREKLFF.

The CDR3 is CASSHDKNGAGGTGELFF. CDR3 in DNA: TGCGCCAGCAGCCACGATAAAAATGGGGCCGGGGGCACCGGGGAGCTGTTTTTT. The chain links TRBV4-3 to TRBJ2-2; D might be TRBD2 (6 bases). The ends were cut back, 3 bases at V and 4 bases at J, with 21 bases in the middle. CDR1 LGHNA and CDR2 YSLEER come from the germline V gene. The CDR3 has 18 amino acids.

The CDR3: CASILSGTGGFRTNEKLFF. The CDR3 DNA follows: TGCGCCAGCATCCTTTCCGGGACAGGGGGGTTCAGGACTAATGAAAAACTGTTTTTT. The V gene is TRBV23-1, the J gene TRBJ1-4, with TRBD1 matching over 11 bases. TRBV23-1 carries the ORF label, with uncertain function. J gave up 2 bases and V 7 bases, and 15 bases lay outside the gene matches. The CDR3 sequence is 19 residues long.

This clone was detected once. The chain combines TRBV28 with TRBJ1-3; D is unresolved. The germline gives CDR1 MDHEN, CDR2 SYDVKM. Trimming stripped 5 bases from V and 0 bases from J, with 11 bases between. This CDR3 spans 15 amino acids. Here the CDR3 DNA reads TGTGCCAGCAGTAACGGGTACATCTCTGGAAACACCATATATTTT. Its protein product is CASSNGYISGNTIYF.

This chain connects TRBV7-3 to TRBJ1-1, with TRBD1 as a possible D gene (6 bases). V lost 0 bases and J 5 bases, leaving 13 bases between the germline ends. Germline V lookup: CDR1 SGHTA, CDR2 FQGTGA. The CDR3 is made up of 15 amino acids. CDR3 sequence (DNA): TGTGCCAGCAGCTTAACTGGGACATCGGGGACTGAAGCTTTCTTT. Encoded protein: CASSLTGTSGTEAFF.

The V call is TRBV4-1, the J call TRBJ2-7, with D possibly being TRBD1 (6 bases). V lost 4 bases and J 3 bases, leaving 16 bases between the germline ends. CDR3 size: 15 residues. CDR1 and CDR2 (germline): MGHRA, YSYEKL. The CDR3 nucleotides read TGCGCCAGCAGCCTCTTTCACCCGGACAGCTACGAGCAGTACTTC. It is translated as CASSLFHPDSYEQYF.

This rearrangement joins TRBV2 to TRBJ2-1, with 9 bases matching TRBD1. The CDR3 consists of 15 residues. The trim removed 4 bases at V and 3 bases at J, leaving 4 bases unmatched. Germline V gene sequence: CDR1 SNHLY, CDR2 FYNNEI. The CDR3: CASSGTGGYYNEQFF. DNA of the CDR3: TGTGCCAGCAGTGGTACAGGGGGCTACTACAATGAGCAGTTCTTC. The variable domain in full, with the rest retrieved from reference TRBV2 and TRBJ2-1, is EPEVTQTPSHQVTQMGQEVILRCVPISNHLYFYWYRQILGQKVEFLVSFYNNEISEKSEIFDDQFSVERPDGSNFTLKIRSTKLEDSAMYFCASSGTGGYYNEQFFGPGTRLTVL.

The chain's CDR3 is CASSGTRMNTEAFF. The CDR3 DNA reads TGTGCCAGCAGTGGGACTAGGATGAACACTGAAGCTTTCTTT. The rearrangement links TRBV27 to TRBJ1-1; TRBD1 might be the D (5 bases). Germline CDR1 MNHEY, CDR2 SMNVEV (reference sequence). The CDR3 contains 14 residues. Between the trimmed V and J ends, which lost 5 bases and 0 bases, there was a span of 10 bases.

This chain uses TRBV12-3 or TRBV12-4 with TRBJ2-7; weak D call: TRBD2 (5 bases). This CDR3 region has 12 residues. Trimming removed 2 bases from V and 3 bases from J, with 5 bases in between. DNA of the CDR3: TGTGCCAGCAGTTTAACTAGCTACGAGCAGTACTTC. As protein: CASSLTSYEQYF.

In regard to this clone: The junction departs from germline at one end; a sequencing error may be responsible. V usage is TRBV2 and J usage is TRBJ2-3; D remains unclear. This CDR3 region has 12 residues. Looked up from germline, CDR1 is SNHLY and CDR2 is FYNNEI. The CDR3 DNA reads as TGTGCCAGAAGTGAAGCGTCCGATACGCAGTATTTT. It yields the protein CARSEASDTQYF.

CDR3 coding DNA: TGTGCCAGCAGTTCTCGGACGGGGGACTATGGCTACACCTTC. It translates to CASSSRTGDYGYTF. The chain couples TRBV28 to TRBJ1-2; D may be TRBD1 (5 bases). The CDR3 is 14 amino acids. The germline CDR1 and CDR2 sequences are MDHEN and SYDVKM. V was pared by 4 bases and J by 3 bases, with 12 bases between.

The V gene is TRBV29-1, the J gene TRBJ1-1; D unclear. The germline V and J ends were trimmed by 4 bases and 7 bases, with 4 bases remaining between them. This CDR3 has 9 residues. CDR1 SQVTM and CDR2 ANQGSEA come from the germline V gene. As DNA, the CDR3 is TGCAGCGTTGGTAGTGAAGCTTTCTTT. Its protein is CSVGSEAFF.

This rearrangement joins TRBV11-2 to TRBJ1-5; the match to TRBD1 covers 8 bases. The CDR3 spans 15 residues. CDR1 and CDR2 from the germline V gene are SGHAT and FQNNGV. V gave up 5 bases and J gave up 2 bases; unmatched junction bases: 5. In DNA form, the CDR3 reads TGTGCCAGCAGCACCGGACAGGGTGGCAATCAGCCCCAGCATTTT. Protein: CASSTGQGGNQPQHF. Full variable domain (outside the CDR3, taken from reference TRBV11-2 and TRBJ1-5): EAGVAQSPRYKIIEKRQSVAFWCNPISGHATLYWYQQILGQGPKLLIQFQNNGVVDDSQLPKDRFSAERLKGVDSTLKIQPAKLEDSAVYLCASSTGQGGNQPQHFGDGTRLSIL.

The V gene is TRBV20-1, the J gene TRBJ2-7; 7 bases align to TRBD2. Looked up from germline, CDR1 is DFQATT and CDR2 is SNEGSKA (reference sequence). CDR3 length: 11 amino acids. Losses at the gene ends were 6 bases for V and 6 bases for J; bases not matched to a gene: 5. CDR3 residues: CSAFPGGEQYF. CDR3 in DNA: TGCAGTGCATTCCCGGGGGGCGAGCAGTACTTC.

This chain connects TRBV7-3 to TRBJ2-5, with D possibly being TRBD2 (7 bases). The CDR3 is 17 residues long. CDR1 is SGHTA, CDR2 FQGTGA, per germline. The V gene lost 8 bases and the J gene lost 2 bases, with 24 bases spanning the gap. The chain's CDR3 is CASSGTLGGGGQETQYF. Written as DNA, the CDR3 is TGTGCCAGCTCCGGGACTTTGGGAGGGGGAGGGCAAGAGACCCAGTACTTC.

CDR3 in amino acids: CASRLTGGAYGYTF. The CDR3 DNA reads TGTGCCAGCAGATTGACAGGGGGCGCGTATGGCTACACCTTC. The gene calls are TRBV27 and TRBJ1-2; 10 bases agree with TRBD1. The J segment lost 5 bases and the V segment lost 6 bases, leaving 6 bases of the junction unmatched. The CDR3 consists of 14 residues. Germline CDR1 MNHEY, CDR2 SMNVEV (reference sequence).

In this sample, this clone turned up many times. The CDR3 nucleotides read TGTGCCAGCTCGCCCAGGAGATCCACCTACAATGAGCAGTTCTTC. As protein: CASSPRRSTYNEQFF. The chain combines TRBV3-1 (or the pseudogene TRBV3-2) with TRBJ2-1; D gene unclear. The ends were cut back, 8 bases at V and 2 bases at J, with 16 bases in the middle. The CDR3 covers 15 residues. Germline V gives CDR1 LGHDT, CDR2 YNNKEL (reference sequence).

This clone was counted a few times. The chain recombines TRBV12-3 or TRBV12-4 with TRBJ2-7; 7 nucleotides agree with TRBD1. There are 12 residues in the CDR3. The J segment lost 5 bases and the V segment lost 3 bases, leaving 1 base of the junction unmatched. The CDR3 loop is CASSFDRDEQYF. The DNA of the CDR3 is TGTGCCAGCAGTTTCGACAGGGACGAGCAGTACTTC.

This clone was seen only a few times. V is TRBV2 and J is TRBJ1-6; the D gene is possibly TRBD1 (5 bases). Trimming removed 1 base from V and 5 bases from J, with 9 bases in between. The CDR3 is made up of 15 amino acids. CDR1 and CDR2 (germline): SNHLY, FYNNEI. The CDR3 DNA reads as TGTGCCAGCAGTGAAGGGGGCCTTAATAATTCACCCCTCCACTTT. Translated: CASSEGGLNNSPLHF. The complete variable domain, with remaining parts taken from reference TRBV2 and TRBJ1-6, reads EPEVTQTPSHQVTQMGQEVILRCVPISNHLYFYWYRQILGQKVEFLVSFYNNEISEKSEIFDDQFSVERPDGSNFTLKIRSTKLEDSAMYFCASSEGGLNNSPLHFGNGTRLTVT.

The gene calls are TRBV6-5 and TRBJ1-2; D is possibly TRBD1 (5 bases). This CDR3 has 13 amino acids. Germline assignment: CDR1 MNHEY and CDR2 SVGAGI. V dropped 6 bases and J dropped 3 bases, with 11 bases sitting between them. The CDR3 loop reads CASSQGRDYGYTF. CDR3 coding DNA: TGTGCCAGCAGCCAGGGACGTGACTATGGCTACACCTTC.

There are a few counts of this clone. This sequence joins TRBV6-2 or TRBV6-3 and TRBJ2-1; 10 positions agree with TRBD1. The V gene end was trimmed by 2 bases and the J gene end by 6 bases; junction bases not matched to a gene: 1. There are 14 residues in the CDR3. In germline, CDR1 is MNHEY, CDR2 SVGEGT. CDR3 coding DNA: TGTGCCAGCAGTTACGGGACAGGGGTCAATGAGCAGTTCTTC. Translating it yields CASSYGTGVNEQFF.

The rearrangement links TRBV2 to TRBJ2-5, with 11 bases identical to TRBD2. V lost 0 bases and J lost 5; bases outside the gene matches: 11. This CDR3 region has 18 residues. Looked up from germline, CDR1 is SNHLY and CDR2 is FYNNEI. CDR3 protein: CASSEAPLLAGGLETQYF. The CDR3 DNA sequence: TGTGCCAGCAGTGAAGCACCGTTATTAGCGGGGGGGCTTGAGACCCAGTACTTC. Together with reference TRBV2 and TRBJ2-5, the CDR3 gives the full variable domain: EPEVTQTPSHQVTQMGQEVILRCVPISNHLYFYWYRQILGQKVEFLVSFYNNEISEKSEIFDDQFSVERPDGSNFTLKIRSTKLEDSAMYFCASSEAPLLAGGLETQYFGPGTRLLVL.

This clone appeared once. The V gene is TRBV7-6, the J gene TRBJ1-6; perhaps TRBD1 as D (6 bases). Trimming left V 4 bases short and J 5 bases short, with 9 bases between. The CDR3 has 14 amino acids. The germline gives CDR1 SGHVS, CDR2 FNYEAQ. CDR3 sequence (DNA): TGTGCCAGCAGCTCAGGACAGAATAATTCACCCCTCCACTTT. Its translation: CASSSGQNNSPLHF.

This sequence joins TRBV6-2 or TRBV6-3 and TRBJ1-2; TRBD1 matches at 8 bases. V lost 4 bases, J lost 7 bases, and 14 bases stayed unmatched. The CDR3 is made up of 16 amino acids. Germline CDR1 reads MNHEY; CDR2 reads SVGEGT. The CDR3 region has the DNA TGTGCCAGCAGTTCGACCCGGACAGGGTCTGATGGTGGCTACACCTTC. The encoded protein is CASSSTRTGSDGGYTF.

This clone appeared a few times. The J gene is TRBJ2-1, the V gene TRBV28; 14 bases align to TRBD2. V lost 4 bases, J lost 3 bases, and 5 bases stayed unmatched. CDR1 and CDR2 from the germline V gene are MDHEN and SYDVKM. The CDR3 is 17 residues long. This CDR3 is CASSYGTSGSYYNEQFF. CDR3 nucleotide sequence: TGTGCCAGCAGTTACGGGACTAGCGGGAGCTACTACAATGAGCAGTTCTTC.

This sequence joins TRBV5-4 and TRBJ1-2; D possibly corresponds to TRBD1 (5 bases). Germline-derived CDR1 and CDR2 are SGHNT and YYREEE (reference sequence). Trimming left V 4 bases short and J 6 bases short, with 22 bases between. The CDR3 runs to 16 residues. The DNA for the CDR3 is TGTGCCAGCAGCCGTTCCGTTCGGGGCTCTACGGATGGCTACACCTTC. Translating it yields CASSRSVRGSTDGYTF.